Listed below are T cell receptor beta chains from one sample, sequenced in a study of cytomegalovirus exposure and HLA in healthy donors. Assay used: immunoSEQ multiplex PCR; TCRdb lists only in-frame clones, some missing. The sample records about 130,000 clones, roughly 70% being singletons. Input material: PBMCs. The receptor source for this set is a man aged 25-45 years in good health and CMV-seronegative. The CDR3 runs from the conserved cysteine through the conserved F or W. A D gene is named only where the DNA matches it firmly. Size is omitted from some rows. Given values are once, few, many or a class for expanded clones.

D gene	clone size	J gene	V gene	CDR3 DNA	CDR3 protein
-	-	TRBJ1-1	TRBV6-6	TGTGCCAGCAGTTACTCGAGTATGAACACTGAAGCTTTCTTT	CASSYSSMNTEAFF
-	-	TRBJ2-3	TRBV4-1	TGCGCCAGCAGCCATGGGCAGGGGCCCCTGGGCACAGATACGCAGTATTTT	CASSHGQGPLGTDTQYF
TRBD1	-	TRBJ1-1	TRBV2	TGTGCCAGGGGAGAGGGACAGGGCATGAACACTGAAGCTTTCTTT	CARGEGQGMNTEAFF
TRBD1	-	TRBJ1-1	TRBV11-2	TGTGCCAGCAGCTTAGATTTCTATAAGGCCGGGACAGCCCTGAACACTGAAGCTTTCTTT	CASSLDFYKAGTALNTEAFF
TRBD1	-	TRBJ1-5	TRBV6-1	TGTGCCAGCAGGGCTCCGGACAGGGGGAATCAGCCCCAGCATTTT	CASRAPDRGNQPQHF
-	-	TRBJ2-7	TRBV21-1	TGTGCCAGCAGCAAAAAAGACACCTACGAGCAGTACTTC	CASSKKDTYEQYF
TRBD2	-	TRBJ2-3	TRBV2	TGTGCCAGCAGAGTTCTAGCGGGATACACAGATACGCAGTATTTT	CASRVLAGYTDTQYF
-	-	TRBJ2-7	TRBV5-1	TGCGCCAGCAGCTCCGGAGGAACAGGGAAATCGTTGGGCGAGCAGTACTTC	CASSSGGTGKSLGEQYF
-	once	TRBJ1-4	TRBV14	TGTGCCAGCAGCCAAGATATGTTCGGACAGACTAATGAAAAACTGTTTTTT	CASSQDMFGQTNEKLFF
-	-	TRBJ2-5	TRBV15	TGTGCCACCAGCAGAGATCGGGGGATCGAGACCCAGTACTTC	CATSRDRGIETQYF
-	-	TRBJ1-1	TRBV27	TGTGCCAGCAGTTTATCGATGGGAGGGGTAGCTGAAGCTTTCTTT	CASSLSMGGVAEAFF
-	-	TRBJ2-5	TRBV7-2	TGTGCCAGCAGCCGCGACAGGTTCCAAGAGACCCAGTACTTC	CASSRDRFQETQYF
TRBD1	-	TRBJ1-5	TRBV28	TGTGCCAGCAGTTTAGCCCAGGGGGGCAATCAGCCCCAGCATTTT	CASSLAQGGNQPQHF
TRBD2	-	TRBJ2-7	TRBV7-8	TGTGCCAGCAGCACCTGGACTAGCGGGAGCCACGAGCAGTACTTC	CASSTWTSGSHEQYF
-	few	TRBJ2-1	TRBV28	TGTGCCAGCAGTCCAGGCTTTGAGCAGTTCTTC	CASSPGFEQFF
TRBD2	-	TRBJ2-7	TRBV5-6	TGTGCCAGCGGTCTAGCGGGGGGAACCTACGAGCAGTACTTC	CASGLAGGTYEQYF
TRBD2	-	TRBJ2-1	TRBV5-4	TGTGCCAGCAGCTTGGCAACTAGCGGCGATGAGCAGTTCTTC	CASSLATSGDEQFF
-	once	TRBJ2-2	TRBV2	TGTGCCAGCAGTGAAGCTTATTCGACCGGGGAGCTGTTTTTT	CASSEAYSTGELFF
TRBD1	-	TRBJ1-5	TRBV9	TGTGCCAGCAGCGTAGACGGGACAGGGATCAATCAGCCCCAGCATTTT	CASSVDGTGINQPQHF
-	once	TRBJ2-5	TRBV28	TGTGCCAGCAGTTGGGTGGCCGGGCGGGGTATCCAAGAGACCCAGTACTTC	CASSWVAGRGIQETQYF
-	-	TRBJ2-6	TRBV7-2	TGTGCCAGCAGCTTACAGGTTCCTGGGGCCAACGTCCTGACTTTC	CASSLQVPGANVLTF
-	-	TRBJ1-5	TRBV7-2	TGTGCCAGCAGCCCTAGGGGGGGTCAGCCCCAGCATTTT	CASSPRGGQPQHF
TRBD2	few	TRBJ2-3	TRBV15	TGTGCCACCAGCAGCCGGGGGACTAGCGGGAGGACGCAGTATTTT	CATSSRGTSGRTQYF
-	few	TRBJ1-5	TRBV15	TGTGCCACCAGCAGAGATCGAGGGAATCAGCCCCAGCATTTT	CATSRDRGNQPQHF
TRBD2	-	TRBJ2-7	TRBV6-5	TGTGCCAGCAGTTACTCGGCTAGCGGGGGCTACGAGCAGTACTTC	CASSYSASGGYEQYF
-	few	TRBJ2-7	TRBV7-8	TGTGCCAGCACCTCTGGGACTCCCGTCTCCGGTGAGCAGTACTTC	CASTSGTPVSGEQYF
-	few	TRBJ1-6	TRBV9	TGTGCCAGCAGCGCCCGACAGGACGTTAATTCACCCCTCCACTTT	CASSARQDVNSPLHF
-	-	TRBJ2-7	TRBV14	TGTGCCAGCAGCCAACAGGGGCGAAGCTCCTACGAGCAGTACTTC	CASSQQGRSSYEQYF
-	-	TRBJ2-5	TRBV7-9	TGTGCCAGCAGCTTAGATGACTCGGGAAAGCAAGAGACCCAGTACTTC	CASSLDDSGKQETQYF
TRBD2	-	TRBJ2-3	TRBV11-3	TGTGCCAGCAGCCCTAGCGGGGGGGGCCGTATAGATACGCAGTATTTT	CASSPSGGGRIDTQYF
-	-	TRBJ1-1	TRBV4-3	TGCGCCAGCAGCCAAGAAACGGGGAACACTGAAGCTTTCTTT	CASSQETGNTEAFF
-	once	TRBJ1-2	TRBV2	TGTGCCAGCAGTGAAATGGAGGGCTACTATGGCTACACCTTC	CASSEMEGYYGYTF
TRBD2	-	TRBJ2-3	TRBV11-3	TGTGCCAGCAGTATGAGCGGGAGGGCCGCAGATACGCAGTATTTT	CASSMSGRAADTQYF
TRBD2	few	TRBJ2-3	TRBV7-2	TGTGCCAGCAGCCCAGGGACTAGCGGGGGGGCTAGTACGCAGTATTTT	CASSPGTSGGASTQYF
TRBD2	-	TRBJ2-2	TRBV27	TGTGCCAGCAGTTCCAGTAGCGGGGAGGACACCGGGGAGCTGTTTTTT	CASSSSSGEDTGELFF
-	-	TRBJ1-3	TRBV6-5	TGTGCCAGCAGCCCCTCTTTCTCTGGAAACACCATATATTTT	CASSPSFSGNTIYF
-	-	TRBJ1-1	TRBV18	TGTGCCAGCTCCCCCGCTCCGGGTATTGCGATGAACACTGAAGCTTTCTTT	CASSPAPGIAMNTEAFF
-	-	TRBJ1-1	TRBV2	TGTGCCAGCAATCGGGCCCGACAGGAATCCTCTGAAGCTTTCTTT	CASNRARQESSEAFF